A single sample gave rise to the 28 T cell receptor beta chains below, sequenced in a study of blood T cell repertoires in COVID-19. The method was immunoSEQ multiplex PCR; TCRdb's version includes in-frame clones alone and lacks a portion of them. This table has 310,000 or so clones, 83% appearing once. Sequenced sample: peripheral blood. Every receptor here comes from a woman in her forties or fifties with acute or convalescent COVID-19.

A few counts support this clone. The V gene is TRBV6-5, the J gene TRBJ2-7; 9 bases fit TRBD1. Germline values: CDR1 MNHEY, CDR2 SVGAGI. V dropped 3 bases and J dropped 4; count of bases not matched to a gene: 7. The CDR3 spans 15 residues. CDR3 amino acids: CASSYRGQGSYEQYF. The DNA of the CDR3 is TGTGCCAGCAGTTATCGGGGACAGGGATCTTACGAGCAGTACTTC.

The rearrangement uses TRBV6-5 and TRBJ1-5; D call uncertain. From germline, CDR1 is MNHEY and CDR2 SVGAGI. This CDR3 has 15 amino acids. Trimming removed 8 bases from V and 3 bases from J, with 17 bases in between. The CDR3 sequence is CASGSGRRDNQPQHF. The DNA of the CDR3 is TGTGCCAGCGGGAGCGGGAGACGGGACAATCAGCCCCAGCATTTT.

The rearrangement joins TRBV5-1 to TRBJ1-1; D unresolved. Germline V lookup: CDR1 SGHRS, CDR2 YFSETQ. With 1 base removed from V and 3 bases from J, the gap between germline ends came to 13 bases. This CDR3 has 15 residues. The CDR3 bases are TGCGCCAGCAGCTTGAGTGTGAGAACGGACACTGAAGCTTTCTTT. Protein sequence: CASSLSVRTDTEAFF. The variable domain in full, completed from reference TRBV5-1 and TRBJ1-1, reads KAGVTQTPRYLIKTRGQQVTLSCSPISGHRSVSWYQQTPGQGLQFLFEYFSETQRNKGNFPGRFSGRQFSNSRSEMNVSTLELGDSALYLCASSLSVRTDTEAFFGQGTRLTVV.

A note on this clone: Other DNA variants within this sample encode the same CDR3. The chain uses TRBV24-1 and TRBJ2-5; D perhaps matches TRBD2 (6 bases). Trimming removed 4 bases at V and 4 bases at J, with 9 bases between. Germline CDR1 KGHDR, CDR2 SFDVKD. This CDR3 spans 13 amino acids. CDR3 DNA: TGTGCCACCAGTGACCTCGGGAGAGAGACCCAGTACTTC. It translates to CATSDLGRETQYF.

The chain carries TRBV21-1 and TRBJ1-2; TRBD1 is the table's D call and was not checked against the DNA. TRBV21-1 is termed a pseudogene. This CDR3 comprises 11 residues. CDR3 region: CASSKSVGYTF. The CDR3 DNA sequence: TGTGCCAGCAGCAAGTCAGTTGGCTACACCTTC.

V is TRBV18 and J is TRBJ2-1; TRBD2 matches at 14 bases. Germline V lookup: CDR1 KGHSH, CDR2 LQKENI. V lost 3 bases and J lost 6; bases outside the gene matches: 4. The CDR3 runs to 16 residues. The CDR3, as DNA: TGTGCCAGCTCACCGACTAGCGGGGGGGCCCCCAATGAGCAGTTCTTC. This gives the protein CASSPTSGGAPNEQFF.

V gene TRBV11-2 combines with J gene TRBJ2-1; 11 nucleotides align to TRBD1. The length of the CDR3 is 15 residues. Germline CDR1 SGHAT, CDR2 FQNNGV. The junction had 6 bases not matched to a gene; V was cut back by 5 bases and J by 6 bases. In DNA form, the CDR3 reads TGTGCCAGCAGCGGACTTGGGACAGGGGGCAATGAGCAGTTCTTC. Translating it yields CASSGLGTGGNEQFF. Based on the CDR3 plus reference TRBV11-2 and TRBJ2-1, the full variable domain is EAGVAQSPRYKIIEKRQSVAFWCNPISGHATLYWYQQILGQGPKLLIQFQNNGVVDDSQLPKDRFSAERLKGVDSTLKIQPAKLEDSAVYLCASSGLGTGGNEQFFGPGTRLTVL.

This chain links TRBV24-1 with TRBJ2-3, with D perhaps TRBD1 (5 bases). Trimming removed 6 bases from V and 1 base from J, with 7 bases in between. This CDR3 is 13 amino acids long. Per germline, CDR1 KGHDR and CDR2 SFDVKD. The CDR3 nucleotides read TGTGCCACCAGTACAGGCGGCACAGATACGCAGTATTTT. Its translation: CATSTGGTDTQYF.

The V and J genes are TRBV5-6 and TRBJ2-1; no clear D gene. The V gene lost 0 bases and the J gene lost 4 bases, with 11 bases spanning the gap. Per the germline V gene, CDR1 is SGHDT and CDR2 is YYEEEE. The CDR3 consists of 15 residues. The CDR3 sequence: CASSLGQQIYNEQFF. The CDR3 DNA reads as TGTGCCAGCAGCTTGGGTCAACAGATATACAATGAGCAGTTCTTC.

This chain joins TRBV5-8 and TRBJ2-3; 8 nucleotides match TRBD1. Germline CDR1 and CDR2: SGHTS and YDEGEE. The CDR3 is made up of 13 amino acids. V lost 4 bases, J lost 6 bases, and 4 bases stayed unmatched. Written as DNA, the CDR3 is TGTGCCAGCAGCATACAGGGGGTCGATACGCAGTATTTT. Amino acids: CASSIQGVDTQYF.

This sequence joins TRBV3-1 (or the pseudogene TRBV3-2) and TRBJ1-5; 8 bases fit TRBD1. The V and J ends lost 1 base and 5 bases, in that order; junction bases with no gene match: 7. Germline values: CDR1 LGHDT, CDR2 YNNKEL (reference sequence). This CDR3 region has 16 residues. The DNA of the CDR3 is TGTGCCAGCAGCCAAGGTGGCAGGGGGCCTGATCAGCCCCAGCATTTT. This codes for CASSQGGRGPDQPQHF.

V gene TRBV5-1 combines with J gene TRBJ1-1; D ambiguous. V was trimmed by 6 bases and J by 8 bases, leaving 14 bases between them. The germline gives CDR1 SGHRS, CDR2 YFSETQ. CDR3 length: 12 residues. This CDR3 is CASTKAGSEAFF. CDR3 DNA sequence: TGCGCCAGCACTAAAGCGGGATCCGAAGCTTTCTTT.

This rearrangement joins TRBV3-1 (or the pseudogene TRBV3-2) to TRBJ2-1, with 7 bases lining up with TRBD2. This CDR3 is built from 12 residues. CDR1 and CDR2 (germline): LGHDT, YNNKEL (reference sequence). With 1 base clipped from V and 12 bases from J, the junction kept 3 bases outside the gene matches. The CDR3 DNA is TGTGCCAGCAGCCAAGGGGGGGAGGGGCAGTTCTTC. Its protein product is CASSQGGEGQFF.

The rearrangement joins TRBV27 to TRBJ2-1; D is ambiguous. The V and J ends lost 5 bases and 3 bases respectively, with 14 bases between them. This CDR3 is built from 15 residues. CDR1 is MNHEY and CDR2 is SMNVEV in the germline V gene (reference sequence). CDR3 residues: CASSPLRGSYNEQFF. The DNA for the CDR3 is TGTGCCAGCAGTCCCCTTCGAGGAAGCTACAATGAGCAGTTCTTC.

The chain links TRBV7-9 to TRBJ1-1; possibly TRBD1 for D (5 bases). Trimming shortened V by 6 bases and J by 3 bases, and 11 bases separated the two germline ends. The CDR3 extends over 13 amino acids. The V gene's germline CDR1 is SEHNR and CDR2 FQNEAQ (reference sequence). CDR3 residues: CASSPQGYTEAFF. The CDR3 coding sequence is TGTGCCAGCAGTCCTCAGGGTTACACTGAAGCTTTCTTT.

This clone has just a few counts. The CDR3 loop reads CASSEGWGQVEAFF. CDR3 bases: TGCGCCAGCAGTGAGGGTTGGGGGCAGGTTGAAGCTTTCTTT. This sequence joins TRBV10-1 and TRBJ1-1; the D gene is possibly TRBD1 (6 bases). This CDR3 is 14 amino acids long. Germline V gene sequence: CDR1 WNHNN, CDR2 SYGVQD (reference sequence). V was cut by 2 bases and J by 7 bases, with 14 bases left in between.

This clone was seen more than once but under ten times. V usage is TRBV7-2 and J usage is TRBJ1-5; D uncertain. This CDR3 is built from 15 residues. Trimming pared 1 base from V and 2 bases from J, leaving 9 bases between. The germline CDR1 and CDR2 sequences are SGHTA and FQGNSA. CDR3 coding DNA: TGTGCCAGCAGCTTAGTGGCCCAGGGCAATCAGCCCCAGCATTTT. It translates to CASSLVAQGNQPQHF.

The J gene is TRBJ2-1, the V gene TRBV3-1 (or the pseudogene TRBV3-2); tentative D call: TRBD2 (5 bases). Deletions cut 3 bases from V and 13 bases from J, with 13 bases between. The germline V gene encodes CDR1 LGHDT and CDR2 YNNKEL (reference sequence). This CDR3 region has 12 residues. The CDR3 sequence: CASSQSGLSQFF. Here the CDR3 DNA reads TGTGCCAGCAGCCAGAGTGGACTTTCCCAGTTCTTC.

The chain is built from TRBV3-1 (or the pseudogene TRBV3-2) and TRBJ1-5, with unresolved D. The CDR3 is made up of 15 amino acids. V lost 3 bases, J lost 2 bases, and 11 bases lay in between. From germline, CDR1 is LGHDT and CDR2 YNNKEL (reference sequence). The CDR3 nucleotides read TGTGCCAGCAGCCATGCAGGTTCTGGCAATCAGCCCCAGCATTTT. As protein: CASSHAGSGNQPQHF.

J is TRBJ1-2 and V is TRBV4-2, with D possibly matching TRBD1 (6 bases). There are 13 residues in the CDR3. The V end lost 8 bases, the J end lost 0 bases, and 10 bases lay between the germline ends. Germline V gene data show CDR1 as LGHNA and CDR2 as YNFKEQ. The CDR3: CASAPGANYGYTF. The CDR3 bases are TGTGCCAGCGCCCCAGGGGCTAACTATGGCTACACCTTC.

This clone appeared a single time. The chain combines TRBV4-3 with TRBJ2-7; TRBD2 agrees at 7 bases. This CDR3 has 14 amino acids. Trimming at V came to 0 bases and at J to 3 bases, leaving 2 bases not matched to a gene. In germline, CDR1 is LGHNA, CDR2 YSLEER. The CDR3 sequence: CASSQDWGGYEQYF. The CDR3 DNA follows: TGCGCCAGCAGCCAAGATTGGGGGGGCTACGAGCAGTACTTC.

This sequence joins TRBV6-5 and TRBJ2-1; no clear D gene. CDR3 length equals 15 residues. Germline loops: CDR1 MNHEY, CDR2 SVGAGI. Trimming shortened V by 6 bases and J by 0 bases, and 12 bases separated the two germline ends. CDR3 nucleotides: TGTGCCAGCAGACCCAGGCCGAGCTCCTACAATGAGCAGTTCTTC. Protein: CASRPRPSSYNEQFF.

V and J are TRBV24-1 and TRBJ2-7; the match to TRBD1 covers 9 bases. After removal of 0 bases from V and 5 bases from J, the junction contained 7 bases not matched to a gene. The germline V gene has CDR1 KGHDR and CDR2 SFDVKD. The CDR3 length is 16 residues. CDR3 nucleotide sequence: TGTGCCACCAGTGATTTGCGCGGGACAGGGATCCACGAGCAGTACTTC. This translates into CATSDLRGTGIHEQYF.

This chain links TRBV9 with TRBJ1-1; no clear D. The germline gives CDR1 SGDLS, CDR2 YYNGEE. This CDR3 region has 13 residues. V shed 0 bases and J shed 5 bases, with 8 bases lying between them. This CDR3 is CASSVGRGTEAFF. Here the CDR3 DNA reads TGTGCCAGCAGCGTAGGTAGAGGGACTGAAGCTTTCTTT.

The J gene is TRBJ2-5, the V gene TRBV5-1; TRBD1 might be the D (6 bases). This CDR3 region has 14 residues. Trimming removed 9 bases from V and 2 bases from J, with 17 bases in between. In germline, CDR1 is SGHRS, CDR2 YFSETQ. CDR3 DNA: TGCGCCACCCGTGGGGGCGGTGAACAAGAGACCCAGTACTTC. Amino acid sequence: CATRGGGEQETQYF.

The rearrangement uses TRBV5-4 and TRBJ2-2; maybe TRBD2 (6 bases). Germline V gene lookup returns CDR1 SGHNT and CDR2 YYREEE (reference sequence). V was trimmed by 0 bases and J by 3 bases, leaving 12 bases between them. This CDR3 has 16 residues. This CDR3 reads CASSLVTGVHTGELFF. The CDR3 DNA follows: TGTGCCAGCAGCTTGGTTACGGGAGTACACACCGGGGAGCTGTTTTTT.

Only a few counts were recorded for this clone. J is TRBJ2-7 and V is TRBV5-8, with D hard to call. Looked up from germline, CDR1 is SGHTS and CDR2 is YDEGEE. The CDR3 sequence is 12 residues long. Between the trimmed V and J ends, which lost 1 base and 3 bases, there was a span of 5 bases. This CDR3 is CASSLYSYEQYV. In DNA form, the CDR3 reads TGTGCCAGCAGCTTGTACAGCTACGAGCAGTACGTC.

The CDR3 here is CASSLAGGAYEQYV. CDR3 DNA sequence: TGTGCCAGCAGCTTGGCGGGGGGGGCCTACGAGCAGTACGTC. J is TRBJ2-7 and V is TRBV7-2; 9 nucleotides align to TRBD2. Unmatched junction bases numbered 2, after V lost 3 bases and J lost 2 bases. CDR3 length: 14 amino acids. Germline V gene sequence: CDR1 SGHTA, CDR2 FQGNSA.